The clone carrying this T cell receptor (beta chain) came up a few times. Its specificity is unknown. These data originate in a study of beta chain features in type 1 diabetes. Findings and limits, study-wide: A greater similarity of naive, central memory and Treg TCRB repertoires was seen among patients than among healthy donors. A definitive answer on HLA type influencing TCRB rearrangement was not reached here. VDJ junctions from type 1 diabetes patients carried fewer insertions and larger deletions. Shortening of TCRB CDR3s, moderate but significant, appeared in all four CD4+ subsets of Type 1 diabetes patients.

Reverse transcribing all isolated RNA meant expressed TCRB transcripts were sequenced. Assay: immunoSEQ multiplex PCR; the TCRdb copy retains only in-frame clones and omits some. This sample has over 300,000 clones, with around 9.7% found just once. This CDR3 has 14 amino acids. Germline loops: CDR1 MDHEN, CDR2 SYDVKM. The V gene end was trimmed by 5 bases and the J gene end by 8 bases; junction bases not matched to a gene: 6. What was sequenced was central memory CD4+ T cells from blood. This chain connects TRBV28 to TRBJ1-4; 9 nucleotides agree with TRBD1. The TCR originated in a man aged 25-45 years with type 1 diabetes. The CDR3 DNA is TGTGCCAGCAGTATTGGACAGGGGCGGGAAAAACTGTTTTTT. Translation gives CASSIGQGREKLFF.